Listed here are 30 T cell receptor beta chains from one sample, sequenced in a study of blood T cell repertoires in COVID-19. Repertoires were generated with immunoSEQ multiplex PCR, while TCRdb's copy carries only in-frame clones and drops some. The sample holds around 200,000 clones, 75% to 90% seen once. The sequenced material came from PBMCs or T cells enriched from blood (not recorded which). The source is a man aged 40-49 years who had recovered from COVID-19.

This sequence joins TRBV12-3 or TRBV12-4 and TRBJ2-2; D not resolved. The V and J ends lost 6 bases and 6 bases respectively, with 11 bases between them. CDR3 length: 13 amino acids. CDR3 residues: CASSPGQSGELFF. CDR3 in DNA: TGTGCCAGCAGCCCTGGGCAGTCCGGGGAGCTGTTTTTT.

The rearrangement joins TRBV14 to TRBJ2-5; 10 positions match TRBD2. Per the germline V gene, CDR1 is SGHDN and CDR2 is FVKESK. This CDR3 has 17 amino acids. Trimming removed 0 bases from V and 4 bases from J; junction bases left unmatched: 8. The CDR3 protein is CASSQDLSGRSRETQYF. Written as DNA, the CDR3 is TGTGCCAGCAGCCAAGATCTTAGCGGGAGGTCGAGAGAGACCCAGTACTTC.

This chain joins TRBV7-2 and TRBJ2-7; D is possibly TRBD1 (5 bases). The CDR3 loop spans 14 amino acids. Germline CDR1 and CDR2: SGHTA and FQGNSA. The V gene lost 1 base and the J gene lost 7 bases, with 14 bases spanning the gap. The CDR3 DNA reads TGTGCCAGCAGCTTAGAAGGGGCTTCTTGGGAGCAGTACTTC. Translated: CASSLEGASWEQYF.

This clone was seen a handful of times. The chain couples TRBV6-5 to TRBJ1-1, with TRBD1 as a possible D gene (6 bases). The CDR3 covers 13 residues. CDR1 is MNHEY and CDR2 is SVGAGI in the germline V gene. Trimming left V 6 bases short and J 5 bases short, with 13 bases between. In DNA, the CDR3 is TGTGCCAGCAGCCAGGGGATGAGTACTGAAGCTTTCTTT. Translation gives CASSQGMSTEAFF.

The rearrangement links TRBV19 to TRBJ2-7, with 9 bases that match TRBD1. The germline V gene has CDR1 LNHDA and CDR2 SQIVND (reference sequence). After removal of 8 bases from V and 4 bases from J, the junction contained 12 bases not matched to a gene. CDR3 length: 15 amino acids. The CDR3 DNA reads as TGTGCCAGTGCAGGGACCGGGACAGGGTGGTACGAGCAGTACTTC. This sequence encodes CASAGTGTGWYEQYF.

J is TRBJ2-7 and V is TRBV27, with 13 bases lining up with TRBD2. V dropped 6 bases and J dropped 1; count of bases not matched to a gene: 3. This CDR3 region has 15 residues. Germline V gene sequence: CDR1 MNHEY, CDR2 SMNVEV (reference sequence). CDR3 DNA sequence: TGTGCCAGCAGCCAGGGACTAGCGGGATCCTACGAGCAGTACTTC. Translation gives CASSQGLAGSYEQYF.

This clone was counted once. The chain combines TRBV11-3 with TRBJ2-1, with 7 positions matching TRBD2. With V trimmed by 1 base and J by 0 bases, 3 bases remained unmatched. Germline V gene data show CDR1 as SGHNT and CDR2 as YENEEA. This CDR3 spans 16 amino acids. DNA for the CDR3: TGTGCCAGCAGCTTAGGCCTAGCGGTCTCCTACAATGAGCAGTTCTTC. Translated, it gives CASSLGLAVSYNEQFF.

The chain links TRBV29-1 to TRBJ1-2, with D perhaps matching TRBD1 (5 bases). Germline CDR1 is SQVTM and CDR2 is ANQGSEA. The CDR3 has 11 amino acids. Trimming removed 5 bases from V and 6 bases from J, with 10 bases in between. The CDR3 region is CSVFGGNGYTF. The CDR3 bases are TGCAGCGTTTTCGGGGGGAATGGCTACACCTTC.

The chain couples TRBV29-1 to TRBJ2-3, with TRBD1 as a possible D gene (5 bases). V was pared by 0 bases and J by 4 bases, with 20 bases between. The CDR3 is made up of 17 amino acids. Per the germline V gene, CDR1 is SQVTM and CDR2 is ANQGSEA. The CDR3 sequence is CSVEDGRTPPSPDTQYF. CDR3 coding DNA: TGCAGCGTTGAAGATGGCCGGACACCCCCAAGTCCAGATACGCAGTATTTT.

CDR3 amino acids: CASGSTGEETQYF. CDR3 in DNA: TGTGCCAGCGGCTCGACAGGCGAAGAGACCCAGTACTTC. This rearrangement joins TRBV28 to TRBJ2-5; D is possibly TRBD1 (6 bases). Germline V gene lookup returns CDR1 MDHEN and CDR2 SYDVKM. Trimming took off 8 bases at V and 3 bases at J, with 13 bases between the two ends. The CDR3 sequence is 13 residues long.

The rearrangement links TRBV2 to TRBJ2-5; 8 bases map to TRBD1. This CDR3 region has 15 residues. The V segment lost 7 bases and the J segment 5 bases; nucleotides outside the gene matches: 12. The V gene's germline CDR1 is SNHLY and CDR2 FYNNEI. CDR3 sequence reads: CASKRQSGGAETQYF. The CDR3 DNA follows: TGTGCCAGCAAACGGCAATCAGGGGGCGCGGAGACCCAGTACTTC.

The chain combines TRBV4-2 with TRBJ1-4; D is unresolved. Germline CDR1 and CDR2: LGHNA and YNFKEQ. This CDR3 is 16 amino acids long. V lost 0 bases and J 7 bases, leaving 15 bases between the germline ends. The chain's CDR3 is CASSQDGREKLEKLFF. The CDR3 region has the DNA TGTGCCAGCAGCCAAGATGGGAGGGAAAAACTTGAAAAACTGTTTTTT.

The chain couples TRBV30 to TRBJ2-1, with D unclear. CDR1 and CDR2 (germline): GTSNPN, SVGIG (reference sequence). The CDR3 contains 13 residues. V lost 1 base to trimming and J lost 0 bases, with 4 bases between them. CDR3 coding DNA: TGTGCCTGGAGTGGGAGCTCCTACAATGAGCAGTTCTTC. It codes for CAWSGSSYNEQFF.

The chain has TRBV9 and TRBJ2-7, with 7 bases identical to TRBD2. The CDR3 is 15 amino acids. In germline, CDR1 is SGDLS, CDR2 YYNGEE. The V segment lost 0 bases and the J segment 0 bases; nucleotides outside the gene matches: 3. Here the CDR3 DNA reads TGTGCCAGCAGCGTAGACGGGGGGAGCTCCTACGAGCAGTACTTC. It specifies CASSVDGGSSYEQYF. Supplemented by reference TRBV9 and TRBJ2-7, the full variable domain reads DSGVTQTPKHLITATGQRVTLRCSPRSGDLSVYWYQQSLDQGLQFLIQYYNGEERAKGNILERFSAQQFPDLHSELNLSSLELGDSALYFCASSVDGGSSYEQYFGPGTRLTVT.

In DNA, the CDR3 is TGCAGCGTTCCCGGGACTAACACAGATACGCAGTATTTT. Protein product: CSVPGTNTDTQYF. The J gene is TRBJ2-3, the V gene TRBV29-1; 7 bases match TRBD2. Germline values: CDR1 SQVTM, CDR2 ANQGSEA. The CDR3 has 13 residues. V was pared by 5 bases and J by 2 bases, with 4 bases of the junction left unmatched.

This chain links TRBV11-3 with TRBJ2-1; perhaps TRBD2 as D (5 bases). V dropped 6 bases and J dropped 0 bases, with 9 bases sitting between them. The CDR3 runs to 14 residues. In germline, CDR1 is SGHNT, CDR2 YENEEA. CDR3 sequence reads: CASRASTSYNEQFF. CDR3 bases: TGTGCCAGCAGAGCTAGCACCTCCTACAATGAGCAGTTCTTC.

This clone was found once. The rearrangement joins TRBV7-8 to TRBJ2-2; possible D gene TRBD2, 7 bases. V was clipped by 5 bases and J by 0 bases, with 22 bases between them. The V gene's germline CDR1 is SGHVS and CDR2 FQNEAQ. The CDR3 consists of 19 residues. The CDR3 loop reads CASSLRGAGPLTNTGELFF. The CDR3 DNA reads as TGTGCCAGCAGCCTTCGGGGGGCGGGGCCCCTCACGAACACCGGGGAGCTGTTTTTT.

Here the CDR3 DNA reads TGTGCCAGCAGTGACTCCCGGAGACCTGGCTCACCCCTCCACTTT. This sequence encodes CASSDSRRPGSPLHF. This chain links TRBV2 with TRBJ1-6; no firm D call. This CDR3 comprises 15 residues. Trimming stripped 3 bases from V and 10 bases from J, with 16 bases between. The V gene's germline CDR1 is SNHLY and CDR2 FYNNEI.

This clone was seen once. The chain's CDR3 is CASSINRLNQPQHF. The CDR3 nucleotides read TGTGCCAGTAGTATAAACAGGTTGAATCAGCCCCAGCATTTT. The chain joins TRBV19 to TRBJ1-5; D is possibly TRBD1 (5 bases). The germline CDR1 and CDR2 sequences are LNHDA and SQIVND (reference sequence). Trimming took off 2 bases at V and 4 bases at J, with 9 bases between the two ends. This CDR3 has 14 residues.

On this clone: This specimen includes other DNA sequences encoding the same CDR3. This chain uses TRBV5-1 with TRBJ2-7; 11 nucleotides line up with TRBD1. Germline values: CDR1 SGHRS, CDR2 YFSETQ. The ends lost 4 bases at V and 3 bases at J; junction bases unmatched: 3. This CDR3 has 14 residues. CDR3 DNA sequence: TGCGCCAGCAGCACTGGGACAGGGGGCTACGAGCAGTACTTC. Protein sequence: CASSTGTGGYEQYF.

The CDR3 coding sequence is TGTGCCACCCAACCAGGTTTGGGCTACGAGCAGTACTTC. It is translated as CATQPGLGYEQYF. This sequence joins TRBV15 and TRBJ2-7, with D unresolved. The V and J ends lost 8 bases and 3 bases respectively, with 14 bases between them. The CDR3 contains 13 residues. Germline V CDR1 and CDR2: LNHNV, YYDKDF (reference sequence).

This chain connects TRBV6-5 to TRBJ1-4; 7 bases line up with TRBD1. Germline-derived CDR1 and CDR2 are MNHEY and SVGAGI. The CDR3 runs to 15 residues. Trimming at V came to 7 bases and at J to 2 bases, leaving 7 bases not matched to a gene. The CDR3 region is CASMPGTVTNEKLFF. CDR3 in DNA: TGTGCCAGCATGCCGGGGACAGTCACTAATGAAAAACTGTTTTTT.

The chain links TRBV9 to TRBJ2-7, with 10 bases fitting TRBD2. The ends lost 4 bases at V and 3 bases at J; junction bases unmatched: 7. Looked up from germline, CDR1 is SGDLS and CDR2 is YYNGEE. The CDR3 runs to 15 residues. For the CDR3, the DNA is TGTGCCAGCAGCTTCGGGGCTAGCGGGAGCTACGAGCAGTACTTC. It yields the protein CASSFGASGSYEQYF.

This clone was recorded once. The chain employs TRBV7-8 and TRBJ1-6, with 8 bases identical to TRBD1. J lost 8 bases, V lost 7 bases, and 7 bases had no gene match. The germline gives CDR1 SGHVS, CDR2 FQNEAQ. The CDR3 has 14 residues. The CDR3 coding sequence is TGTGCCAGCACCCCCGGCAGGGGGCATTCACCCCTCCACTTT. Translating it yields CASTPGRGHSPLHF.

The chain has TRBV2 and TRBJ2-2; D possibly corresponds to TRBD2 (5 bases). The CDR3 sequence is 15 residues long. The germline CDR1 and CDR2 sequences are SNHLY and FYNNEI. V was trimmed by 3 bases and J by 5 bases, leaving 13 bases between them. CDR3 amino acids: CASSEQRTGTGELFF. As DNA, the CDR3 is TGTGCCAGCAGTGAGCAGCGGACGGGAACCGGGGAGCTGTTTTTT.

The rearrangement joins TRBV9 to TRBJ2-2; TRBD1 matches at 10 bases. Losses at the gene ends were 3 bases for V and 0 bases for J; bases not matched to a gene: 2. Germline V gives CDR1 SGDLS, CDR2 YYNGEE. The CDR3 has 16 amino acids. The CDR3 here is CASSGGTGANTGELFF. The CDR3 nucleotides read TGTGCCAGCAGCGGCGGGACAGGGGCGAACACCGGGGAGCTGTTTTTT.

This clone is deemed medium-sized. The chain combines TRBV4-2 with TRBJ2-3; 10 bases fit TRBD2. CDR3 size: 15 residues. With V trimmed by 0 bases and J by 4 bases, 1 base remained unmatched. In germline, CDR1 is LGHNA, CDR2 YNFKEQ. CDR3 loop: CASSQEAGGPDTQYF. In DNA form, the CDR3 reads TGTGCCAGCAGCCAAGAAGCGGGAGGGCCAGATACGCAGTATTTT.

The chain carries TRBV4-2 and TRBJ2-2; the D is unclear. This CDR3 has 14 residues. V was shortened by 0 bases and J by 7 bases, with 9 bases between the two germline ends. Per germline, CDR1 LGHNA and CDR2 YNFKEQ. The CDR3: CASSQELVGGELFF. CDR3 nucleotides: TGTGCCAGCAGCCAAGAATTAGTCGGCGGGGAGCTGTTTTTT.

The rearrangement joins TRBV29-1 to TRBJ2-5; 9 positions agree with TRBD1. CDR1 is SQVTM, CDR2 ANQGSEA, per germline. This CDR3 comprises 16 residues. Trimming cost V 6 bases and J 2 bases; bases outside gene matches: 13. The CDR3, as DNA: TGCAGCGTCGGTGGATCCCGGGACAGGGATCAAGAGACCCAGTACTTC. It translates to CSVGGSRDRDQETQYF.

In the case of this clone: The same CDR3 also results from other DNA sequences found in this sample. The chain recombines TRBV7-3 with TRBJ1-6, with 7 bases that match TRBD1. Germline CDR1 reads SGHTA; CDR2 reads FQGTGA. With 5 bases clipped from V and 7 bases from J, the junction kept 2 bases outside the gene matches. The CDR3 is made up of 13 amino acids. As DNA, the CDR3 is TGTGCCAGCAGCCTGACAGGGAATTCACCCCTCCACTTT. This sequence encodes CASSLTGNSPLHF.